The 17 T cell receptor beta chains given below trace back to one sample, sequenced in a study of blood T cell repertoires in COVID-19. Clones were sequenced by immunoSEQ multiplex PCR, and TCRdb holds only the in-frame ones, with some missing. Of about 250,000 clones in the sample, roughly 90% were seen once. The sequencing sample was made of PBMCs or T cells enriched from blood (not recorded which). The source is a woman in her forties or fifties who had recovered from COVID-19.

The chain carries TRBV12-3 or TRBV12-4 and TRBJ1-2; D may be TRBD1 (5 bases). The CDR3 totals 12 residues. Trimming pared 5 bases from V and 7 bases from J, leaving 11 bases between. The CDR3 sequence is CASSRQPSGYTF. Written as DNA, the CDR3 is TGTGCCAGCAGTCGACAGCCTAGTGGCTACACCTTC.

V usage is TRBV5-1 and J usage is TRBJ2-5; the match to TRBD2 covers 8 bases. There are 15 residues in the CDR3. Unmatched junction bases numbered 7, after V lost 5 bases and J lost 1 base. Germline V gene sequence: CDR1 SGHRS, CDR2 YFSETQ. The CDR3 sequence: CASSVSGDIQETQYF. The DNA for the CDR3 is TGCGCCAGCAGTGTTAGCGGGGATATCCAAGAGACCCAGTACTTC. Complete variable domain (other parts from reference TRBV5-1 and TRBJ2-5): KAGVTQTPRYLIKTRGQQVTLSCSPISGHRSVSWYQQTPGQGLQFLFEYFSETQRNKGNFPGRFSGRQFSNSRSEMNVSTLELGDSALYLCASSVSGDIQETQYFGPGTRLLVL.

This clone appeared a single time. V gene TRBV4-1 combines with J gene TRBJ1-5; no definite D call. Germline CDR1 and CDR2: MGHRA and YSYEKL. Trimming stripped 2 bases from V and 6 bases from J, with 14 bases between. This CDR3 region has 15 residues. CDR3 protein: CASSQQNTPGQPQHF. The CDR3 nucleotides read TGCGCCAGCAGCCAACAAAACACCCCGGGTCAGCCCCAGCATTTT.

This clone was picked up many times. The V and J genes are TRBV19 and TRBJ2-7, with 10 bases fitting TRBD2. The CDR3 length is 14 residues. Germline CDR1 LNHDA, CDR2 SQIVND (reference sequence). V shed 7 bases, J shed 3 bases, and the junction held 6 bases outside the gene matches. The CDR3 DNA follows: TGTGCCAGTACCGTAGCGGGAGGAGTCTACGAGCAGTACTTC. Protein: CASTVAGGVYEQYF.

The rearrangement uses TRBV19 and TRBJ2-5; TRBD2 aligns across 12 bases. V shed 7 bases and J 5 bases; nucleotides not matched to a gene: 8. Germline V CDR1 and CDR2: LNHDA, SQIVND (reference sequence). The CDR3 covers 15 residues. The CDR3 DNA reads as TGTGCCAGTAAGGAGTCTAGCGGGAGGGTCGAGACCCAGTACTTC. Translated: CASKESSGRVETQYF.

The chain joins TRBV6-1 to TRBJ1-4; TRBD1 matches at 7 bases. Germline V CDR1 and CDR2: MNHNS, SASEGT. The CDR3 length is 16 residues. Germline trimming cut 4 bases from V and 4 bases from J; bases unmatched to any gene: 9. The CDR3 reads CASSARLGTDNEKLFF. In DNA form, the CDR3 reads TGTGCCAGCAGTGCTAGGCTGGGGACAGATAATGAAAAACTGTTTTTT.

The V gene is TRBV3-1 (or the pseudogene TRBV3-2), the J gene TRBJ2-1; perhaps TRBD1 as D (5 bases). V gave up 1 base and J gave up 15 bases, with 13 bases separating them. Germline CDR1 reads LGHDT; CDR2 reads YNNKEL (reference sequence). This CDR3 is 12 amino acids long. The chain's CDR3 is CASSQGGALAFF. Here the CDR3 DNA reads TGTGCCAGCAGCCAAGGTGGGGCTTTGGCGTTCTTC.

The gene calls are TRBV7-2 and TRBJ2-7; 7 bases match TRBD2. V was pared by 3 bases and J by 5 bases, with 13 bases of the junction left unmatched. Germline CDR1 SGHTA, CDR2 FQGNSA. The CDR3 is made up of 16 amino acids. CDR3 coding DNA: TGTGCCAGCAGCTTCAGCAGATCAACTAGCGCCAACGAGCAGTACTTC. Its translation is CASSFSRSTSANEQYF.

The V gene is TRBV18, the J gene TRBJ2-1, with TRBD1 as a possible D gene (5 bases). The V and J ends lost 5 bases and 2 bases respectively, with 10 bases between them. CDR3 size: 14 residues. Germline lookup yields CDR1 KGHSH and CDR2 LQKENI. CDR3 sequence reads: CASSRLGAYNEQFF. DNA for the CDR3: TGTGCCAGCTCAAGGTTAGGGGCCTACAATGAGCAGTTCTTC.

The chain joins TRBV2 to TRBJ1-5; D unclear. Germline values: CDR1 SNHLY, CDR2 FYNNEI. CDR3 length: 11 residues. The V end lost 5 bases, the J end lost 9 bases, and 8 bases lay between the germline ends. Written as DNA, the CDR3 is TGTGCCAGCAGTCCCGAGGGGCCCCAGCATTTT. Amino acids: CASSPEGPQHF.

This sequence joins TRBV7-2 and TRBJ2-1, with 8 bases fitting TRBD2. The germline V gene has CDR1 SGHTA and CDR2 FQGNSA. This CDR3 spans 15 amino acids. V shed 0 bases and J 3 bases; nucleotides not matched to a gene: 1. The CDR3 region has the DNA TGTGCCAGCAGCTTAGCCGGGACTAGCTACAATGAGCAGTTCTTC. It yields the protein CASSLAGTSYNEQFF.

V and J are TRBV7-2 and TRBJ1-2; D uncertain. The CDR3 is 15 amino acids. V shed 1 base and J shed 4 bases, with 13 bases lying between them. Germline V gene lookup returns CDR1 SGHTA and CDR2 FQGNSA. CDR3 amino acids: CASSLVGEVGYGYTF. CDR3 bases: TGTGCCAGCAGCTTAGTCGGGGAAGTCGGCTATGGCTACACCTTC.

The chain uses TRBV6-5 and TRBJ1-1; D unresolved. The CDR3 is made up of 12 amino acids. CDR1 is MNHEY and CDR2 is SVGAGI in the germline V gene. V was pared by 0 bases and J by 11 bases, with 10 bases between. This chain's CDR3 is CASSYSQAGAFF. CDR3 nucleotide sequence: TGTGCCAGCAGTTACTCCCAGGCGGGGGCTTTCTTT.

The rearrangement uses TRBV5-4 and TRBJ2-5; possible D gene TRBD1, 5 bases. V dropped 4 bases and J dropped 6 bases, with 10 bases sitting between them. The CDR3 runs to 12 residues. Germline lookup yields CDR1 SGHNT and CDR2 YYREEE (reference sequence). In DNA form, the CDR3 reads TGTGCCAGCAGCCAGATGGGGCAGACCCAGTACTTC. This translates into CASSQMGQTQYF.

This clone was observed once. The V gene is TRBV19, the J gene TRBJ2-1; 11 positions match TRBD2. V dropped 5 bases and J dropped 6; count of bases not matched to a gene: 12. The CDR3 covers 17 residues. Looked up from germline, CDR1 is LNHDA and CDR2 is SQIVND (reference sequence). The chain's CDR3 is CASSASGVTSGSNEQFF. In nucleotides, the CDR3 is TGTGCCAGTAGTGCCTCGGGAGTTACTAGCGGGAGCAATGAGCAGTTCTTC.

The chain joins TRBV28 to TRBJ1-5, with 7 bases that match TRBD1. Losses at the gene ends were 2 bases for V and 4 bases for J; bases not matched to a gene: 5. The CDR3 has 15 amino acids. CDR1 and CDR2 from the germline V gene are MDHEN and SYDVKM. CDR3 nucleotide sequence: TGTGCCAGCAGTTTACAGGACAGGAAAAATCAGCCCCAGCATTTT. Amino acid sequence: CASSLQDRKNQPQHF.

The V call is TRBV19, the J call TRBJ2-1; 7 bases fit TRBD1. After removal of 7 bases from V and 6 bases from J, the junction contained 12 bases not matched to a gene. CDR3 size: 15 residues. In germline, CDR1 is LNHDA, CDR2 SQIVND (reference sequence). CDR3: CASTTVAGGRNEQFF. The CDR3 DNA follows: TGTGCCAGTACCACCGTGGCAGGGGGTCGCAATGAGCAGTTCTTC.